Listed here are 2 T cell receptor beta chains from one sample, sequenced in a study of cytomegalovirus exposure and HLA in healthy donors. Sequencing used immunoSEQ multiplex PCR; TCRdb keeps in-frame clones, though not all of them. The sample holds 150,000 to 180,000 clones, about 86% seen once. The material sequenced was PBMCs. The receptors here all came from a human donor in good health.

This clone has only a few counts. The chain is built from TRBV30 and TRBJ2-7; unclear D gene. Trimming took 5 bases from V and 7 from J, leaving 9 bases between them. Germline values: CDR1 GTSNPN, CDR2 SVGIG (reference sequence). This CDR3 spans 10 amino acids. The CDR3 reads CAWRDYEQYF. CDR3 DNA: TGTGCCTGGCGTGATTATGAGCAGTACTTC.

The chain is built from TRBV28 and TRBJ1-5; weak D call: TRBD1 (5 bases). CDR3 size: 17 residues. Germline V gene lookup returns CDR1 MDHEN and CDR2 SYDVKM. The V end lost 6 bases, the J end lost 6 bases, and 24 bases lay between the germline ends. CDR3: CASSLSSPGLGGQPQHF. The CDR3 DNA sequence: TGTGCCAGCAGCCTGTCATCTCCGGGACTCGGGGGTCAGCCCCAGCATTTT.